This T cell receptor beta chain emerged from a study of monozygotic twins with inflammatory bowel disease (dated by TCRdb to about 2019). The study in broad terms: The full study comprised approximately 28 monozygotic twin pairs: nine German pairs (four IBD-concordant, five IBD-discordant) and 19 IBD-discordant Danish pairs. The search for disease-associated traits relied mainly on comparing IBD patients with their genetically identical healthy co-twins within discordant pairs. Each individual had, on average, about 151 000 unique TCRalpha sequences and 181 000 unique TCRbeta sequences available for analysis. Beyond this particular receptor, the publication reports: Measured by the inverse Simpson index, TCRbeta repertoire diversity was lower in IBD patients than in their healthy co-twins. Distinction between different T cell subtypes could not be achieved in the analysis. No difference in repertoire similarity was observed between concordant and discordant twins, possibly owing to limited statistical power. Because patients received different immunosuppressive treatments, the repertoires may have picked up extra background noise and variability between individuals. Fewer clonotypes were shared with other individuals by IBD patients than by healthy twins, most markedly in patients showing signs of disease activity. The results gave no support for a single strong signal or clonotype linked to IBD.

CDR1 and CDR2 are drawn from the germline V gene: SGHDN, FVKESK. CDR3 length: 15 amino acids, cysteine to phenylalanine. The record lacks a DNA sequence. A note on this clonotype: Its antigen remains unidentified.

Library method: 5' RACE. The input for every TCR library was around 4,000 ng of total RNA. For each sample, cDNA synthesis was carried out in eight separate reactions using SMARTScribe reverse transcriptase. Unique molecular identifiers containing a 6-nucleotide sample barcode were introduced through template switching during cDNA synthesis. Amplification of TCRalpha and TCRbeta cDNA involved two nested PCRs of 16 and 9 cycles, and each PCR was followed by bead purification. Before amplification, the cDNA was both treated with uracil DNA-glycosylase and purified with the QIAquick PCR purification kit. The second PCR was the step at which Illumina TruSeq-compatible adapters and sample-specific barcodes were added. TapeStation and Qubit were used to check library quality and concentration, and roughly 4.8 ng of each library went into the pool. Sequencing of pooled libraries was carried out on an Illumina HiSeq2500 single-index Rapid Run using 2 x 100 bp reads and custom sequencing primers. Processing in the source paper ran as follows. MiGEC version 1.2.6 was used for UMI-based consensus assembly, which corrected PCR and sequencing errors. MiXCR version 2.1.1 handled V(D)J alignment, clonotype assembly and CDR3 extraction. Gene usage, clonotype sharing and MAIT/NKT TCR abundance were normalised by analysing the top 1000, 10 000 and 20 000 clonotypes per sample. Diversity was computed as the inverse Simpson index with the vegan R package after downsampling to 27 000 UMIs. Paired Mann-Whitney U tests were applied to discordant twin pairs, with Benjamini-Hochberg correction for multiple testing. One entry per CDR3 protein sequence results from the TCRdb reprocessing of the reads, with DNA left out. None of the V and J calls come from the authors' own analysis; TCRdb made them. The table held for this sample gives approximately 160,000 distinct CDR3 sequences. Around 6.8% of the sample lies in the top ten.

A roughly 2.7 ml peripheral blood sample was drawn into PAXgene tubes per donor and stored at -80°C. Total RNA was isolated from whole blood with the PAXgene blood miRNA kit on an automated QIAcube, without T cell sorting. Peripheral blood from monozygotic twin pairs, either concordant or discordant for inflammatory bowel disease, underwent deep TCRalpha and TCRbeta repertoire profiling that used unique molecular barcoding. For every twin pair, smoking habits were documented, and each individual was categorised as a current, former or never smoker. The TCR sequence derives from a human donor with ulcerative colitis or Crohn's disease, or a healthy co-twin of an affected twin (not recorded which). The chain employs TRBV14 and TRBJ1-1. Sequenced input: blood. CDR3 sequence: CASSQRTVMNTEAFF. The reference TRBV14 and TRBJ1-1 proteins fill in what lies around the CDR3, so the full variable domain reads EAGVTQFPSHSVIEKGQTVTLRCDPISGHDNLYWYRRVMGKEIKFLLHFVKESKQDESGMPNNRFLAERTGGTYSTLKVQPAELEDSGVYFCASSQRTVMNTEAFFGQGTRLTVV.